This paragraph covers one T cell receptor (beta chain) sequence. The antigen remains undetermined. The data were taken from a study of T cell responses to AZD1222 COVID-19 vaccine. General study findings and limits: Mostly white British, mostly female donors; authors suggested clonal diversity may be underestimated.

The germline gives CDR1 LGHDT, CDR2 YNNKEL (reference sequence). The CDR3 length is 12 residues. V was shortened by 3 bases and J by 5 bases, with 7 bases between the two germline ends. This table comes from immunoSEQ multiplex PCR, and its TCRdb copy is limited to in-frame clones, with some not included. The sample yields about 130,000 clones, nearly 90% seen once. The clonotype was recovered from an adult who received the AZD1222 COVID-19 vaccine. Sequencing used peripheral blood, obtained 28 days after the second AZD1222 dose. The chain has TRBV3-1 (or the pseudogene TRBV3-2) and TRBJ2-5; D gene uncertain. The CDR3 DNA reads TGTGCCAGCAGCCACGTGAGGGAGACCCAGTACTTC. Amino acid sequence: CASSHVRETQYF.